These 14 T cell receptor beta chains originate from one sample sequenced in a study of blood T cell repertoires in COVID-19. Only in-frame clones appear in the TCRdb table, and some are missing; sequencing was by immunoSEQ multiplex PCR. Of 15,000 or so clones in the sample, 92% were seen once. Sequenced: peripheral blood. The receptor source for this set is a human donor with active COVID-19. The donor label of this sample is uncertain.

The V gene is TRBV19, the J gene TRBJ1-4; no definite D call. The CDR3 is 15 amino acids. Germline CDR1 and CDR2: LNHDA and SQIVND (reference sequence). Trimming took off 3 bases at V and 0 bases at J, with 8 bases between the two ends. The CDR3 DNA sequence: TGTGCCAGTAGTATTGAGGCAACAACTAATGAAAAACTGTTTTTT. Its protein product is CASSIEATTNEKLFF.

The CDR3 is CATRTSGSSADTQYF. Here the CDR3 DNA reads TGTGCCACCAGAACTAGCGGGAGCTCTGCAGATACGCAGTATTTT. The chain carries TRBV28 and TRBJ2-3; 11 bases line up with TRBD2. The length of the CDR3 is 15 residues. The V gene's germline CDR1 is MDHEN and CDR2 SYDVKM. J lost 4 bases, V lost 10 bases, and 10 bases had no gene match. The whole variable domain, remainder taken from reference TRBV28 and TRBJ2-3, is DVKVTQSSRYLVKRTGEKVFLECVQDMDHENMFWYRQDPGLGLRLIYFSYDVKMKEKGDIPEGYSVSREKKERFSLILESASTNQTSMYLCATRTSGSSADTQYFGPGTRLTVL.

V usage is TRBV28 and J usage is TRBJ2-1; tentative D call: TRBD2 (6 bases). V was shortened by 8 bases and J by 10 bases, with 9 bases between the two germline ends. There are 10 residues in the CDR3. Per germline, CDR1 MDHEN and CDR2 SYDVKM. In nucleotides, the CDR3 is TGTGCCAGCTCGGGGGAAGAGCAGTTCTTC. This codes for CASSGEEQFF.

This chain uses TRBV11-3 with TRBJ2-5; TRBD2 might be the D (5 bases). Trimming pared 1 base from V and 5 bases from J, leaving 11 bases between. Per germline, CDR1 SGHNT and CDR2 YENEEA. The CDR3 is made up of 14 amino acids. DNA of the CDR3: TGTGCCAGCAGCTTAGGGCTGGGAGTGGAGACCCAGTACTTC. Encoded protein: CASSLGLGVETQYF.

As concerns this clone: At one of its ends the junction is not consistent with the germline gene, which may arise from a read error. V gene TRBV7-7 combines with J gene TRBJ2-2; 12 bases are a match to TRBD2. Germline loops: CDR1 SSHAT, CDR2 FNYEAQ (reference sequence). The CDR3 totals 16 residues. The chain's CDR3 is CASSTRTSGITGELFF. The CDR3 bases are TGTGCTAGCAGCACCCGGACTAGCGGGATAACCGGGGAGCTGTTTTTT. The whole variable domain, remainder taken from reference TRBV7-7 and TRBJ2-2, is GAGVSQSPRYKVTKRGQDVTLRCDPISSHATLYWYQQALGQGPEFLTYFNYEAQPDKSGLPSDRFSAERPEGSISTLTIQRTEQRDSAMYRCASSTRTSGITGELFFGEGSRLTVL.

The rearrangement joins TRBV13 to TRBJ2-7; 8 positions agree with TRBD1. With 5 bases clipped from V and 2 bases from J, the junction kept 2 bases outside the gene matches. This CDR3 is 13 amino acids long. Germline V gives CDR1 PRHDT, CDR2 FYEKMQ (reference sequence). DNA for the CDR3: TGTGCCAGCAGCCGGGACAGGACCTACGAGCAGTACTTC. This codes for CASSRDRTYEQYF.

The sample holds one count of this clone. The rearrangement uses TRBV30 and TRBJ1-2; D perhaps matches TRBD1 (6 bases). The CDR3 is made up of 13 amino acids. Germline CDR1 reads GTSNPN; CDR2 reads SVGIG (reference sequence). The ends were cut back, 4 bases at V and 5 bases at J, with 14 bases in the middle. CDR3 residues: CAWKNLGTYGYTF. Here the CDR3 DNA reads TGTGCCTGGAAAAATCTCGGGACATATGGCTACACCTTC. Full variable domain (remainder filled in from reference TRBV30 and TRBJ1-2): SQTIHQWPATLVQPVGSPLSLECTVEGTSNPNLYWYRQAAGRGLQLLFYSVGIGQISSEVPQNLSASRPQDRQFILSSKKLLLSDSGFYLCAWKNLGTYGYTFGSGTRLTVV.

The rearrangement links TRBV11-3 to TRBJ2-7, with unresolved D. The CDR3 is 13 residues long. Deletions cut 5 bases from V and 3 bases from J, with 11 bases between. CDR1 is SGHNT and CDR2 is YENEEA in the germline V gene. DNA for the CDR3: TGTGCCAGCAGCCCCGCCTTCGGCTACGAGCAGTACTTC. It codes for CASSPAFGYEQYF.

This clone was recorded once. The rearrangement links TRBV7-9 to TRBJ2-5; weak D call: TRBD2 (5 bases). The CDR3 covers 13 residues. Trimming took off 8 bases at V and 4 bases at J, with 14 bases between the two ends. Germline lookup yields CDR1 SEHNR and CDR2 FQNEAQ (reference sequence). The CDR3 DNA reads as TGTGCCAGCGGAATCCCGGGATCAGAGACCCAGTACTTC. Translation gives CASGIPGSETQYF.

The V call is TRBV7-2, the J call TRBJ2-7, with a weak D call TRBD2 (5 bases). This CDR3 region has 14 residues. Trimming removed 5 bases from V and 2 bases from J, with 13 bases in between. Germline V gene data show CDR1 as SGHTA and CDR2 as FQGNSA. The chain's CDR3 is CASSTLDWAYEQYF. The CDR3 nucleotides are TGTGCCAGCAGCACCCTGGACTGGGCCTACGAGCAGTACTTC.

The chain combines TRBV4-1 with TRBJ2-5, with D perhaps TRBD2 (6 bases). The germline V and J ends were trimmed by 2 bases and 3 bases, with 10 bases remaining between them. The CDR3 has 14 amino acids. The germline CDR1 and CDR2 sequences are MGHRA and YSYEKL. CDR3 protein: CASSQTGLEETQYF. For the CDR3, the DNA is TGCGCCAGCAGCCAAACGGGACTCGAAGAGACCCAGTACTTC.

A single count supports this clone. The rearrangement uses TRBV6-5 and TRBJ2-2, with TRBD1 identical over 7 bases. The germline gives CDR1 MNHEY, CDR2 SVGAGI. With V trimmed by 2 bases and J by 0 bases, 3 bases remained unmatched. The length of the CDR3 is 16 residues. The CDR3 DNA follows: TGTGCCAGCAGTTACGCTGGACAGGCGAACACCGGGGAGCTGTTTTTT. Encoded protein: CASSYAGQANTGELFF.

The J gene is TRBJ2-1, the V gene TRBV6-5; D is possibly TRBD1 (6 bases). Germline V gene data show CDR1 as MNHEY and CDR2 as SVGAGI. V was shortened by 7 bases and J by 4 bases, with 14 bases between the two germline ends. CDR3 length equals 14 residues. The DNA for the CDR3 is TGTGCCAGCACCAAAAAACAGGGTTACAATGAGCAGTTCTTC. This sequence encodes CASTKKQGYNEQFF.

The CDR3 DNA reads as TGTGCCAGTAGTATTGGCGGCACAATGGACGAGCAGTACTTC. Translating it yields CASSIGGTMDEQYF. The rearrangement uses TRBV19 and TRBJ2-7; D is unresolved. The V and J ends lost 3 bases and 5 bases respectively, with 14 bases between them. The germline V gene has CDR1 LNHDA and CDR2 SQIVND (reference sequence). The CDR3 totals 14 residues.